The rows below give T cell receptor beta chains drawn from one sample of a study of T cell changes during pregnancy in multiple sclerosis. Generated by immunoSEQ multiplex PCR, the TCRdb table keeps only in-frame clones and is missing some. Of roughly 40,000 clones listed, around 92% are singletons. The sample was CD4+ T cells from peripheral blood mononuclear cells, taken in the second trimester of pregnancy. The receptors shown here come from a female donor in good health, enrolled as a control in a pregnancy study. Each CDR3 is given with its conserved first and last residue.

V gene: TRBV7-3; J gene: TRBJ2-7; CDR3 protein: CASSPFLSGEQYF
V gene: TRBV9; J gene: TRBJ2-1; CDR3 protein: CASSPGTSGNEQFF
V gene: TRBV30; J gene: TRBJ2-3; CDR3 protein: CAWAKGQSTDTQYF
V gene: TRBV18; J gene: TRBJ1-2; CDR3 protein: CASSPRDSQNYGYTF
V gene: TRBV14; J gene: TRBJ2-5; CDR3 protein: CATPVEVQETQYF
V gene: TRBV4-3; J gene: TRBJ2-7; CDR3 protein: CASSQDLSSYEQYF
V gene: TRBV7-9; J gene: TRBJ2-5; CDR3 protein: CASRMAQQETQYF
V gene: TRBV28; J gene: TRBJ2-3; CDR3 protein: CASRLRGADTQYF
V gene: TRBV29-1; J gene: TRBJ2-3; CDR3 protein: CSVGLAVNTQYF
V gene: TRBV7-7; J gene: TRBJ1-5; CDR3 protein: CASSLPPPGQPQHF
V gene: TRBV6-1; J gene: TRBJ2-7; CDR3 protein: CASRAGTGNTYEQYF
V gene: TRBV20-1; J gene: TRBJ2-7; CDR3 protein: CSASYEQYF
V gene: TRBV20-1; J gene: TRBJ2-1; CDR3 protein: CSAQLNEQFF
V gene: TRBV19; J gene: TRBJ2-3; CDR3 protein: CASKGQGTDTQYF
V gene: TRBV12-2; J gene: TRBJ2-7; CDR3 protein: CASRARTGDKREQYF
V gene: TRBV7-9; J gene: TRBJ2-3; CDR3 protein: CASSPGVYTQYF
V gene: TRBV19; J gene: TRBJ1-3; CDR3 protein: CASSTRTPSGGNTIYF
V gene: TRBV2; J gene: TRBJ2-3; CDR3 protein: CARTTSVSTDTQYF
V gene: TRBV5-6; J gene: TRBJ1-1; CDR3 protein: CASSFGDRDMATEAFF
V gene: TRBV28; J gene: TRBJ2-5; CDR3 protein: CARGSLSQALQETQYF
V gene: TRBV7-3; J gene: TRBJ2-1; CDR3 protein: CASSLSSVNEQFF
V gene: TRBV2; J gene: TRBJ1-1; CDR3 protein: CASSYRGSTEAFF
V gene: TRBV18; J gene: TRBJ2-1; CDR3 protein: CASSPPNAEGEQFF
V gene: TRBV28; J gene: TRBJ2-4; CDR3 protein: CASSSDSLLAKNIQYF
V gene: TRBV16; J gene: TRBJ2-1; CDR3 protein: CASSQWTKYNEQFF
V gene: TRBV29-1; J gene: TRBJ2-5; CDR3 protein: CSVARGDVETQYF
V gene: TRBV7-8; J gene: TRBJ2-5; CDR3 protein: CASSLRIAGALKETQYF
V gene: TRBV30; J gene: TRBJ1-1; CDR3 protein: CAWSGGGTEAFF
V gene: TRBV4-1; J gene: TRBJ2-7; CDR3 protein: CASSQDLTSGFYEQYF
V gene: TRBV6-5; J gene: TRBJ2-7; CDR3 protein: CASSYGTSGRYEQYF
V gene: TRBV11-3; J gene: TRBJ2-1; CDR3 protein: CASSLDQGGSALTPYNEQFF
V gene: TRBV7-2; J gene: TRBJ2-5; CDR3 protein: CASSHITGAETQYF
V gene: TRBV14; J gene: TRBJ1-1; CDR3 protein: CASSRKTGGTEAFF
V gene: TRBV29-1; J gene: TRBJ2-1; CDR3 protein: CSVREPTRDEQFF
V gene: TRBV28; J gene: TRBJ1-1; CDR3 protein: CASSTTGLVGEAFF
V gene: TRBV18; J gene: TRBJ2-1; CDR3 protein: CASSPASPSAYNEQFF
V gene: TRBV6-6; J gene: TRBJ2-2; CDR3 protein: CATLFLYTGELFF
V gene: TRBV19; J gene: TRBJ1-4; CDR3 protein: CASLPGTGATNEKLFF
V gene: TRBV9; J gene: TRBJ2-2; CDR3 protein: CASTLAGHTLNTGELFF
V gene: TRBV5-1; J gene: TRBJ2-3; CDR3 protein: CASSLAAGPALATDTQYF
V gene: TRBV5-1; J gene: TRBJ2-5; CDR3 protein: CASSQGLAGLSETQYF
V gene: TRBV6-5; J gene: TRBJ2-5; CDR3 protein: CASSRGFQETQYF
V gene: TRBV2; J gene: TRBJ2-5; CDR3 protein: CASSEWGVGETQYF
V gene: TRBV9; J gene: TRBJ1-2; CDR3 protein: CASSVGAPNYGYTF
V gene: TRBV4-2; J gene: TRBJ2-3; CDR3 protein: CASSLAGGREDTQYF
V gene: TRBV27; J gene: TRBJ1-1; CDR3 protein: CASSLRANTEAFF
V gene: TRBV6-1; J gene: TRBJ1-6; CDR3 protein: CAERDSANSPLHF
V gene: TRBV5-4; J gene: TRBJ1-1; CDR3 protein: CASRKFQGNTEAFF
V gene: TRBV25-1; J gene: TRBJ2-4; CDR3 protein: CASRGGNHIQYF
V gene: TRBV18; J gene: TRBJ2-7; CDR3 protein: CASSPTAAGYQLYEQYF
V gene: TRBV11-3; J gene: TRBJ2-7; CDR3 protein: CASSPSCGYSPYEQYF
V gene: TRBV6-1; J gene: TRBJ1-1; CDR3 protein: CASSEAVVTEAFF
V gene: TRBV5-1; J gene: TRBJ2-3; CDR3 protein: CASGGSGGQLTDTQYF
V gene: TRBV19; J gene: TRBJ2-7; CDR3 protein: CASSLPGLAGAEQYF
V gene: TRBV7-2; J gene: TRBJ2-3; CDR3 protein: CASSLPAYTDTQYF